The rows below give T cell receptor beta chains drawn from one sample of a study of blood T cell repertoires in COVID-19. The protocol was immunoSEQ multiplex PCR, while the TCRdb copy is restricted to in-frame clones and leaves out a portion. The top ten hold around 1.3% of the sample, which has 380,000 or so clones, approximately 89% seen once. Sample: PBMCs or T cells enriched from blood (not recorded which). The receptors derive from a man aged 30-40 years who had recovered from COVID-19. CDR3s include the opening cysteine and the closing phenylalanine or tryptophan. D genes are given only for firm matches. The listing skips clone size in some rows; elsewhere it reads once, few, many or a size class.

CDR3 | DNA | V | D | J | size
CASRSSGEGYQPQHF | TGTGCCAGTAGGTCGTCCGGGGAGGGTTATCAGCCCCAGCATTTT | TRBV19 | NA | TRBJ1-5 | NA
CASSPEGANYGYTF | TGTGCCAGCTCACCAGAGGGGGCAAACTATGGCTACACCTTC | TRBV18 | TRBD1 | TRBJ1-2 | few
CASSLPGQGHGYTF | TGTGCCAGTAGTCTACCGGGACAGGGTCATGGCTACACCTTC | TRBV19 | TRBD1 | TRBJ1-2 | NA
CASSNPVWTEAFF | TGTGCCAGCAGCAATCCGGTATGGACTGAAGCTTTCTTT | TRBV7-2 | NA | TRBJ1-1 | once
CASRQGAFETQYF | TGTGCCAGCAGACAGGGGGCCTTTGAGACCCAGTACTTC | TRBV2 | TRBD1 | TRBJ2-5 | NA
CAWKVTGRNSPLHF | TGTGCCTGGAAAGTCACAGGGCGTAATTCACCCCTCCACTTT | TRBV30 | NA | TRBJ1-6 | few
CASSQEGLNQPQHF | TGTGCCAGCAGCCAAGAGGGGCTGAATCAGCCCCAGCATTTT | TRBV3-1/TRBV3-2 | NA | TRBJ1-5 | NA
CSVVTDYEQYF | TGCAGCGTTGTGACAGACTACGAGCAGTACTTC | TRBV29-1 | NA | TRBJ2-7 | NA
CLTGDGSYNSPLHF | TGTTTGACAGGGGATGGATCCTATAATTCACCCCTCCACTTT | TRBV6-5 | TRBD1 | TRBJ1-6 | NA
CASSREAEAFF | TGTGCCAGCTCCCGGGAGGCAGAAGCTTTCTTT | TRBV18 | NA | TRBJ1-1 | NA
CASSLPGYDIQYF | TGTGCCAGCAGCTTGCCAGGGTATGACATTCAGTACTTC | TRBV5-4 | NA | TRBJ2-4 | NA
CASSPTGVTEAFF | TGTGCCAGCAGCCCTACAGGGGTCACTGAAGCTTTCTTT | TRBV3-1/TRBV3-2 | TRBD1 | TRBJ1-1 | NA
CASRKQGNSPLHF | TGTGCCAGCAGGAAACAGGGTAATTCACCCCTCCACTTT | TRBV12-3/TRBV12-4 | NA | TRBJ1-6 | NA
CASSQGDTPGTEAFF | TGTGCCAGCAGCCAAGGGGACACCCCGGGCACTGAAGCTTTCTTT | TRBV4-2 | NA | TRBJ1-1 | NA
CASSPSGKLFF | TGTGCCAGCAGCCCAAGCGGAAAACTGTTTTTT | TRBV7-9 | NA | TRBJ1-4 | NA
CASSQPGDYEQYF | TGTGCCAGCAGCCAACCAGGCGACTACGAGCAGTACTTC | TRBV3-1/TRBV3-2 | NA | TRBJ2-7 | NA
CASSFTGTGTRSSYNEQFF | TGTGCCAGCAGCTTTACCGGGACAGGGACTAGGTCCTCCTACAATGAGCAGTTCTTC | TRBV11-3 | NA | TRBJ2-1 | NA
CASSPPGGNTEAFF | TGTGCCAGCAGCCCCCCAGGGGGGAACACTGAAGCTTTCTTT | TRBV7-9 | TRBD1 | TRBJ1-1 | once
CASSLGLGTEAFF | TGTGCCAGCAGTTTGGGGCTTGGGACTGAAGCTTTCTTT | TRBV12-3/TRBV12-4 | NA | TRBJ1-1 | NA
CASSGDRSPYNEQFF | TGTGCCAGCAGCGGAGACAGGTCGCCTTACAATGAGCAGTTCTTC | TRBV7-8 | NA | TRBJ2-1 | NA
CSVVEDRGLVDSNQPQHF | TGCAGCGTTGTGGAGGACAGGGGGCTAGTTGATAGCAATCAGCCCCAGCATTTT | TRBV29-1 | TRBD1 | TRBJ1-5 | NA
CASSGQGVETQYF | TGCGCCAGCAGCGGCCAGGGGGTGGAGACCCAGTACTTC | TRBV5-1 | TRBD1 | TRBJ2-5 | NA
CASSFGSHYGYTF | TGTGCCAGCAGCTTCGGGTCGCACTATGGCTACACCTTC | TRBV5-4 | NA | TRBJ1-2 | NA
CASSLVLGTGQFF | TGTGCCAGCAGCCTGGTTTTAGGGACAGGGCAGTTCTTC | TRBV12-3/TRBV12-4 | TRBD1 | TRBJ2-1 | NA
CASGLSIGAKNIQYF | TGTGCTAGTGGTTTGTCGATCGGGGCCAAAAACATTCAGTACTTC | TRBV12-5 | NA | TRBJ2-4 | NA
CASTGGGYEQYF | TGTGCCAGCACTGGGGGGGGATACGAGCAGTACTTC | TRBV28 | TRBD2 | TRBJ2-7 | NA
CASSVGGDEQYF | TGTGCCAGCAGCGTAGGGGGGGACGAGCAGTACTTC | TRBV9 | NA | TRBJ2-7 | NA
CASSVGGQGNLLYTF | TGTGCCAGCAGCGTAGGAGGACAGGGGAACCTCCTCTACACCTTC | TRBV9 | TRBD1 | TRBJ1-2 | NA
CASSPSGGGETQYF | TGTGCCAGCAGCCCCTCCGGGGGAGGAGAGACCCAGTACTTC | TRBV7-3 | NA | TRBJ2-5 | NA
CASSQGNGDNRAFF | TGTGCCAGCAGCCAAGGGAATGGGGACAATCGCGCTTTCTTT | TRBV3-1/TRBV3-2 | NA | TRBJ1-1 | NA
CASSIPGLANVLTF | TGTGCCAGTAGTATCCCTGGCCTGGCCAACGTCCTGACTTTC | TRBV19 | NA | TRBJ2-6 | NA
CASSTLGQGSNQPQHF | TGTGCCAGTAGTACCCTTGGACAGGGAAGCAATCAGCCCCAGCATTTT | TRBV19 | TRBD1 | TRBJ1-5 | once
CASARGRGGNYGYTF | TGTGCCAGCGCCCGGGGCCGGGGGGGTAACTATGGCTACACCTTC | TRBV3-1/TRBV3-2 | NA | TRBJ1-2 | NA
CASSLPPGRGPNEQFF | TGTGCCAGCAGCCTCCCACCAGGCAGGGGGCCAAATGAGCAGTTCTTC | TRBV6-2/TRBV6-3 | TRBD1 | TRBJ2-1 | NA
CASSQDWGRGSSGELFF | TGTGCCAGCAGCCAAGATTGGGGGCGCGGTTCGTCCGGGGAGCTGTTTTTT | TRBV4-2 | NA | TRBJ2-2 | NA
CASSPHQGQQETQYF | TGTGCCAGCTCACCTCACCAGGGACAGCAAGAGACCCAGTACTTC | TRBV18 | TRBD1 | TRBJ2-5 | NA
CASRQPNSPLHF | TGTGCCAGCCGACAACCTAATTCACCCCTCCACTTT | TRBV3-1/TRBV3-2 | NA | TRBJ1-6 | NA
CASSVGPALGNQPQHF | TGCGCCAGCAGCGTGGGGCCTGCTTTGGGCAATCAGCCCCAGCATTTT | TRBV5-1 | NA | TRBJ1-5 | few
CASKYEDSLSEAFF | TGTGCCAGCAAATATGAGGATTCTTTATCTGAAGCTTTCTTT | TRBV6-5 | NA | TRBJ1-1 | NA
CASSLGTGTYGYTF | TGTGCCAGCAGCTTAGGGACAGGGACATATGGCTACACCTTC | TRBV7-9 | TRBD1 | TRBJ1-2 | NA
CARGTRVGGYTF | TGTGCCCGCGGAACCAGGGTGGGGGGCTACACCTTC | TRBV30 | NA | TRBJ1-2 | NA